This T cell receptor (beta chain) originates from a study of blood T cell repertoires in COVID-19. Study background: T cells, B-cell-depleted T cells, or PBMCs supplied cDNA or gDNA.

Authors' methods: By means of reference gene primer amplification, nucleated cell counts were estimated. Method: immunoSEQ multiplex PCR; TCRdb's copy keeps in-frame clones and lacks some. That table supplies the V and J calls and clone size; D and trimming were determined from the DNA. The top ten clones hold approximately 6.9% of a sample with around 71,000 clones, roughly 80% of them seen once. The sample was peripheral blood. This clonotype was sampled from a man under 40 with COVID-19, enrolled during active disease.

The CDR3 loop is CASSLIRRGETQYF. The DNA of the CDR3 is TGCGCCAGCAGCCTCATTCGTAGAGGAGAGACCCAGTACTTC. The chain links TRBV10-1 to TRBJ2-5, with D hard to call. Germline values: CDR1 WNHNN, CDR2 SYGVQD (reference sequence). Trimming stripped 6 bases from V and 4 bases from J, with 15 bases between. CDR3 length equals 14 residues.